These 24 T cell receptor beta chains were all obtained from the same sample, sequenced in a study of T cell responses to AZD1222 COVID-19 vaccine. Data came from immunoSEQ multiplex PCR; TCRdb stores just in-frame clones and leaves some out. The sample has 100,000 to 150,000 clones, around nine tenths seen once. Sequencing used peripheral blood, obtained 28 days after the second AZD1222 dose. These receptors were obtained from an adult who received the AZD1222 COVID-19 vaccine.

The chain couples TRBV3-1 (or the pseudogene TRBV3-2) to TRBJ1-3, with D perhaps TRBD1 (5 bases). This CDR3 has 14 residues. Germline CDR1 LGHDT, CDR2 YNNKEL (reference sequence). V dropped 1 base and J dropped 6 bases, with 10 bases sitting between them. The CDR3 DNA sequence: TGTGCCAGCAGCCAAGGTTGGGGGGAAAACACCATATATTTT. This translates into CASSQGWGENTIYF.

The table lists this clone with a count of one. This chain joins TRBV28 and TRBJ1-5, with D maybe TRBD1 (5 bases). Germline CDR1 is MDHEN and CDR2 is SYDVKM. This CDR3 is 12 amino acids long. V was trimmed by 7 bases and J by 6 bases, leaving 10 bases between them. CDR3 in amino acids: CASTWGFQPQHF. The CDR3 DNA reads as TGTGCCAGCACCTGGGGGTTTCAGCCCCAGCATTTT. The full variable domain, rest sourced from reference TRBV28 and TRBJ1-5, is DVKVTQSSRYLVKRTGEKVFLECVQDMDHENMFWYRQDPGLGLRLIYFSYDVKMKEKGDIPEGYSVSREKKERFSLILESASTNQTSMYLCASTWGFQPQHFGDGTRLSIL.

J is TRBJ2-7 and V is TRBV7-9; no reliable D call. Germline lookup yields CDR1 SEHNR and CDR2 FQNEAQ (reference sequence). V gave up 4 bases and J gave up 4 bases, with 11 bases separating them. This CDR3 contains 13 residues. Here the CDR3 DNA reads TGTGCCAGCAGCTCTATTGATCGGTACGAGCAGTACTTC. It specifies CASSSIDRYEQYF. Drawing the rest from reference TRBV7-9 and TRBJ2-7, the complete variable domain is DTGVSQNPRHKITKRGQNVTFRCDPISEHNRLYWYRQTLGQGPEFLTYFQNEAQLEKSRLLSDRFSAERPKGSFSTLEIQRTEQGDSAMYLCASSSIDRYEQYFGPGTRLTVT.

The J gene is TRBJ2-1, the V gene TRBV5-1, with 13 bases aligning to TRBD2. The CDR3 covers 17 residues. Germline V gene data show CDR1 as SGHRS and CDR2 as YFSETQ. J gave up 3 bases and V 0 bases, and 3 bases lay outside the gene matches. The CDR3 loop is CASSLGLAGGFYNEQFF. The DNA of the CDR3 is TGCGCCAGCAGCTTGGGACTAGCGGGAGGTTTCTACAATGAGCAGTTCTTC.

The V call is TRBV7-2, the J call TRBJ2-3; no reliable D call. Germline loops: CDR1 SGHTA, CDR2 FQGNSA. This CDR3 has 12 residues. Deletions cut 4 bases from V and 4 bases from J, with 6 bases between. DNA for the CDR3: TGTGCCAGCAGCTCCCGTGCAGATACGCAGTATTTT. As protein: CASSSRADTQYF. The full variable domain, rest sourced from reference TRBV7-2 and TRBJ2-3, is GAGVSQSPSNKVTEKGKDVELRCDPISGHTALYWYRQSLGQGLEFLIYFQGNSAPDKSGLPSDRFSAERTGGSVSTLTIQRTQQEDSAVYLCASSSRADTQYFGPGTRLTVL.

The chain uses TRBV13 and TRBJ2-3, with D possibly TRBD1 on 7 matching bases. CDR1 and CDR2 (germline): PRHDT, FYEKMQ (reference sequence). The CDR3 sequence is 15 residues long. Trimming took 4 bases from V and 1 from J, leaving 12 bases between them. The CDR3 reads CASSSPRGGTDTQYF. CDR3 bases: TGTGCCAGCAGCTCCCCCAGGGGGGGCACAGATACGCAGTATTTT.

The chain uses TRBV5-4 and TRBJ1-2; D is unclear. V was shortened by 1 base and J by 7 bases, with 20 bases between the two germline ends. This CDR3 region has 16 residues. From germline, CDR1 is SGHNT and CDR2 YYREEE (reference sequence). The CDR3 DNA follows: TGTGCCAGCAGCTTGAGAGGGCGCCAACAGTTTGGTGGCTACACCTTC. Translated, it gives CASSLRGRQQFGGYTF.

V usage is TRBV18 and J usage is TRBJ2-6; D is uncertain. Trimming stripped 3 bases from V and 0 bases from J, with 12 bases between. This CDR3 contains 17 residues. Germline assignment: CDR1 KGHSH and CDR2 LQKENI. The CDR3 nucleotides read TGTGCCAGCTCACCGGTACAGATTCGCTCTGGGGCCAACGTCCTGACTTTC. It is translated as CASSPVQIRSGANVLTF. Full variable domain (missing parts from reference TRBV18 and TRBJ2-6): NAGVMQNPRHLVRRRGQEARLRCSPMKGHSHVYWYRQLPEEGLKFMVYLQKENIIDESGMPKERFSAEFPKEGPSILRIQQVVRGDSAAYFCASSPVQIRSGANVLTFGAGSRLTVL.

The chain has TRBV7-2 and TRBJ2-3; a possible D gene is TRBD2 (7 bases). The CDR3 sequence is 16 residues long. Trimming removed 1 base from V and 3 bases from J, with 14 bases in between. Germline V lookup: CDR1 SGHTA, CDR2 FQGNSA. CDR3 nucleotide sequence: TGTGCCAGCAGCTTAGAAAGGGGGGGTCGGACAGATACGCAGTATTTT. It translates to CASSLERGGRTDTQYF.

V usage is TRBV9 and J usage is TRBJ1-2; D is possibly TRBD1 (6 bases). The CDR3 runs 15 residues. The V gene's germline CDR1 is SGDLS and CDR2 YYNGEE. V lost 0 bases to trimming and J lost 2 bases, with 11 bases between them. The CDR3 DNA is TGTGCCAGCAGCGTAGGGCCGGGGGCAAACTATGGCTACACCTTC. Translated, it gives CASSVGPGANYGYTF. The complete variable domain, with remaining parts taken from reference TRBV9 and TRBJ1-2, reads DSGVTQTPKHLITATGQRVTLRCSPRSGDLSVYWYQQSLDQGLQFLIQYYNGEERAKGNILERFSAQQFPDLHSELNLSSLELGDSALYFCASSVGPGANYGYTFGSGTRLTVV.

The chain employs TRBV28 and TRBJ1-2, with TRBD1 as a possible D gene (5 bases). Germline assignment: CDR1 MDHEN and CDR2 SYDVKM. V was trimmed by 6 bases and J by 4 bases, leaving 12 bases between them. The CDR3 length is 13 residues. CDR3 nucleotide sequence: TGTGCCAGCAGAAGGTTGGGACCCTATGGCTACACCTTC. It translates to CASRRLGPYGYTF.

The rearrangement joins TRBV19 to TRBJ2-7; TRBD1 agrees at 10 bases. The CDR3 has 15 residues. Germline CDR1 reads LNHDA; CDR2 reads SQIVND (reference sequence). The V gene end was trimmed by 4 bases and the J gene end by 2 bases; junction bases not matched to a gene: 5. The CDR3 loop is CASSTRDRGPYEQYF. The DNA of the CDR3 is TGTGCCAGTAGTACCCGGGACAGGGGTCCCTACGAGCAGTACTTC.

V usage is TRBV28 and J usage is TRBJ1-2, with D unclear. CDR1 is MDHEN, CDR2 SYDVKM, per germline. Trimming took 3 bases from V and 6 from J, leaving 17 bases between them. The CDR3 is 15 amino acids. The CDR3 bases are TGTGCCAGCAGTTTCCATGCCCAGGTCTTTGATGGCTACACCTTC. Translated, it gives CASSFHAQVFDGYTF.

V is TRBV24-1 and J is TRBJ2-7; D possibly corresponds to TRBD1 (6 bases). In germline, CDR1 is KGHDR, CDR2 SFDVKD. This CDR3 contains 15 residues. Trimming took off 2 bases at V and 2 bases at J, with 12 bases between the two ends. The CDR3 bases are TGTGCCACCAGTGATTCCGGGACACCGACCTACGAGCAGTACTTC. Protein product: CATSDSGTPTYEQYF.

DNA for the CDR3: TGTGCCAGCAGCTCAATCGGACAGGGGAGAGAGACCCAGTACTTC. Its translation is CASSSIGQGRETQYF. The gene calls are TRBV11-3 and TRBJ2-5; 9 positions match TRBD1. The CDR3 runs to 15 residues. The germline V gene has CDR1 SGHNT and CDR2 YENEEA. Trimming cost V 4 bases and J 4 bases; bases outside gene matches: 7.

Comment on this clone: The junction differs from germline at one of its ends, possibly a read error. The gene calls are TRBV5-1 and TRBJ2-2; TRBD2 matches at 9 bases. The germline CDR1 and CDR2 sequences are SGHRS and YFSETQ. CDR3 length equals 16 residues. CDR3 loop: CASSLRLAANTGELFF. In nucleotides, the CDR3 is TGCGCCAGCAGCCTCCGACTAGCGGCGAATACCGGGGAGCTGTTTTTT.

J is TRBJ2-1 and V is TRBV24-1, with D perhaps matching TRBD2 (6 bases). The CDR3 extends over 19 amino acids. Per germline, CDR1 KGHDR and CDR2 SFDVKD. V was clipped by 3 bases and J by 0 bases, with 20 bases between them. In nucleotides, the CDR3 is TGTGCCACCAGTGATCCCGGGACTGCCCGTACCAGCTCCTACAATGAGCAGTTCTTC. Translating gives CATSDPGTARTSSYNEQFF.

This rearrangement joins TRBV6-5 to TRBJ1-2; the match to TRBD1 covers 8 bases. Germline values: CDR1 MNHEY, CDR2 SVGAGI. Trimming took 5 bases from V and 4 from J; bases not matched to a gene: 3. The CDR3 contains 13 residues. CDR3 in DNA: TGTGCCAGCAGTAAGGACAGGGCCTATGGCTACACCTTC. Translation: CASSKDRAYGYTF.

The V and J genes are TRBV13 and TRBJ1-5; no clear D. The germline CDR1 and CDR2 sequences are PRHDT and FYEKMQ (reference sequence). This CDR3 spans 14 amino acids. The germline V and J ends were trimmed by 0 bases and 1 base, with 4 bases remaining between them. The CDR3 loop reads CASSLGESNQPQHF. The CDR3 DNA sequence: TGTGCCAGCAGCTTAGGTGAGAGCAATCAGCCCCAGCATTTT.

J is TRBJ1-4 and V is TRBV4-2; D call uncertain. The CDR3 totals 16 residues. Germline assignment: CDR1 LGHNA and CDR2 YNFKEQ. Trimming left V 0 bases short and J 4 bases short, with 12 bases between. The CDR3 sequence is CASSQEQFIGNEKLFF. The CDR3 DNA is TGTGCCAGCAGCCAAGAACAGTTCATAGGTAATGAAAAACTGTTTTTT.

The CDR3 loop is CASSQGLAGGGEQYF. CDR3 coding DNA: TGTGCCAGCAGCCAGGGACTAGCGGGAGGGGGAGAGCAGTACTTC. The chain is built from TRBV5-4 and TRBJ2-7, with TRBD2 matching 16 bases. The V and J ends lost 4 bases and 7 bases, in that order; junction bases with no gene match: 5. This CDR3 contains 15 residues. The germline V gene has CDR1 SGHNT and CDR2 YYREEE (reference sequence). Full variable domain (rest looked up from reference TRBV5-4 and TRBJ2-7): ETGVTQSPTHLIKTRGQQVTLRCSSQSGHNTVSWYQQALGQGPQFIFQYYREEENGRGNFPPRFSGLQFPNYSSELNVNALELDDSALYLCASSQGLAGGGEQYFGPGTRLTVT.

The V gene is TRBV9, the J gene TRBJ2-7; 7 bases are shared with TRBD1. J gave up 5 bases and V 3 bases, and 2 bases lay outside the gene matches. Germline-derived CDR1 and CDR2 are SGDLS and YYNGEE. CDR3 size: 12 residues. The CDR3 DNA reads TGTGCCAGCAGCGCCACAGGGGACGAGCAGTACTTC. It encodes CASSATGDEQYF.

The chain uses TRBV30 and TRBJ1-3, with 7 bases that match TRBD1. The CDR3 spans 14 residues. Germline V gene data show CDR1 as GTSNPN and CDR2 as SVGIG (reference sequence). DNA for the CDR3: TGTGCTACAACCAAAGGGGGCAAGGGAAACACCATATATTTT. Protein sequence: CATTKGGKGNTIYF.

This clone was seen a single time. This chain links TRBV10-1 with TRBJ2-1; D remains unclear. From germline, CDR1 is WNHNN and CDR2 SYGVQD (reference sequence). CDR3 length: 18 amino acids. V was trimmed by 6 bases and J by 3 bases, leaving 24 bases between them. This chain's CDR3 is CASRPPTWVGYDYNEQFF. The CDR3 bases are TGCGCCAGCAGACCACCGACATGGGTAGGCTACGACTACAATGAGCAGTTCTTC.